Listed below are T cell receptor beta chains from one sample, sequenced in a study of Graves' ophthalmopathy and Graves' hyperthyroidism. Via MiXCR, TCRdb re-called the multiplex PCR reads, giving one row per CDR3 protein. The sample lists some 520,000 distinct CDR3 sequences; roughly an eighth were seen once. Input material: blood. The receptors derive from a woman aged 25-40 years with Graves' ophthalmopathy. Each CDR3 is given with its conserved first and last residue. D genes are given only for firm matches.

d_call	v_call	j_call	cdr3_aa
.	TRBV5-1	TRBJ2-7	CASSFKGSHEQYF
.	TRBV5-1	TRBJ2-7	CASSLGKGVGEQYF
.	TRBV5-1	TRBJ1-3	CASSFMGPSSGNTIYF
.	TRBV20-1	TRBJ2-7	CSARDPRGYEQYF
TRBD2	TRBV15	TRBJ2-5	CATSRPRWRGNETQYF
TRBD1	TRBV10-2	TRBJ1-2	CASSKDRVGYYGYTF
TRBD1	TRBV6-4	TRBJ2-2	CASMTGTGFLLTANTGELLF
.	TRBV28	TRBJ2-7	CASSSLKGEQYF
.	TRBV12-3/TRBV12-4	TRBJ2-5	CASSLGGMETQYF
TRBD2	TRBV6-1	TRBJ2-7	CASSGASGTSGSYEQYF
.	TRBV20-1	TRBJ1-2	CSARDLEPYGYTF
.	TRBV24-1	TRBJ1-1	CATSRAGGNTEAFF
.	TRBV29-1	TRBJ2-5	CSVGALGETQYF
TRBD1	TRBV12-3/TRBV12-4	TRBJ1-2	CASRLSGTDGYTF
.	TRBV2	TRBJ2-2	CASSDSWRGRFTGELFF
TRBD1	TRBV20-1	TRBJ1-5	CSAGTELSNQPQHF
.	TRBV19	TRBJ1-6	CASSVGDSPLHF
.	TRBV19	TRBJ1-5	CATSPGRRRQPQHF
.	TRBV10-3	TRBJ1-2	CAIDPGPRYGYTF
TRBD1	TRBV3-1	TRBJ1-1	CASSQGDRVGSTEAFF
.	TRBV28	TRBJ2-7	CASRSGDYEQYF
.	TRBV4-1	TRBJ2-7	CASSQRTAYEQYF
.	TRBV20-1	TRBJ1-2	CSAREGGKSGYTF
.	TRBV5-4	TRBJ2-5	CASSPDWGETQYF
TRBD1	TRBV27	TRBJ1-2	CASSLSSETGQYDGYTF
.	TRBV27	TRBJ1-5	CASSPTSLNQPQHF
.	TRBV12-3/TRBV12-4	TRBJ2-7	CATRKTSYHEQYF
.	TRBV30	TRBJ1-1	CAWTRTSRRTEAFF
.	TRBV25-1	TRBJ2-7	CASSEATGIPYEQYF
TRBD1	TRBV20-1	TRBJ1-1	CSARRDRSGTEAFF
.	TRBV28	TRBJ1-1	CASSPPGTYPFAFF
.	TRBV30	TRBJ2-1	CAWSSEDSSSYNEQFF
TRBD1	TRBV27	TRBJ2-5	CASSLGRGQETQYF
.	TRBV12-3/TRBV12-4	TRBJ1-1	CASSLSSVTEAFF
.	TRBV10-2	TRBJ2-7	CASSESRNFRYEQYF
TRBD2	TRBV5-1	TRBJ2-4	CASSLVGYLAGDIKYF
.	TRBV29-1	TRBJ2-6	CSARDHVSGANVLTF
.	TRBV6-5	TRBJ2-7	CASSYSRDSYEQYF
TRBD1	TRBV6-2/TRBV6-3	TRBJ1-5	CASSFPGTGGVQPQHF
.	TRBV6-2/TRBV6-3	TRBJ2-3	CASTTGDSGSTDTQYF
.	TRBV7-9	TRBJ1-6	CASSAESGSNSPLHF
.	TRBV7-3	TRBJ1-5	CASSFGQKQSNQPQHF
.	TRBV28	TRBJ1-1	CASSLSGGLEAFF
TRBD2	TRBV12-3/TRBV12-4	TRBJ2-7	CASSFRGGHDEQYF
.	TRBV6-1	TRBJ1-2	CASSETVFGYTF
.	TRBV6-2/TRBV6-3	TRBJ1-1	CASSQRGAVGEAFF
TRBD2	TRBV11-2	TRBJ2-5	CASSLGGLAGAPLQETQYF
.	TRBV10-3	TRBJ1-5	CAISESIGFQPQHF
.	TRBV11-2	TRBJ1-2	CASSVSHQQGDYGYTF
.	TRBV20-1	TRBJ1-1	CSARMAGYETYRWMNTEAFF
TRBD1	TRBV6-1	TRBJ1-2	CASTADRAGFGYTF
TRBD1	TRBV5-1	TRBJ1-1	CASTLNRGFMNTEAFF
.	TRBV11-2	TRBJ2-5	CASSLRDGGQETQYF
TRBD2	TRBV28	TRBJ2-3	CASSLAPGTSMPSTDTQYF
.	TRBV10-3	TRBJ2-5	CAISLGPGGETQYF